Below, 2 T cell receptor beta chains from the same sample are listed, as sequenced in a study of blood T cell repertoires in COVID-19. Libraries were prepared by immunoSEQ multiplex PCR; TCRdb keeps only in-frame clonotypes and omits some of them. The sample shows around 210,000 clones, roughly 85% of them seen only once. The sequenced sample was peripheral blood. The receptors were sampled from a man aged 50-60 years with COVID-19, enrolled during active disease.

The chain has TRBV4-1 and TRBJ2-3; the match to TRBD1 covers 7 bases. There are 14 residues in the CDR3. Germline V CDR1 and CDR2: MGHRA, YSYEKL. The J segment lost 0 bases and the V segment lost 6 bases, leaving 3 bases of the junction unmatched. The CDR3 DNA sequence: TGCGCCAGCAGACGGGGACAGAGCACAGATACGCAGTATTTT. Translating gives CASRRGQSTDTQYF.

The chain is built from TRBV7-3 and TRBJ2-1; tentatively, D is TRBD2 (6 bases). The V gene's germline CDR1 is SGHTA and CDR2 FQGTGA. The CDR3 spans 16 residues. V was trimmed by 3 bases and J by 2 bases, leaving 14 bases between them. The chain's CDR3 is CASSFGASSAYNEQFF. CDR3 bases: TGTGCCAGCAGCTTTGGGGCCTCTAGCGCCTACAATGAGCAGTTCTTC. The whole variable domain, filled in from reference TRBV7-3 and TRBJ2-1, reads GAGVSQTPSNKVTEKGKYVELRCDPISGHTALYWYRQSLGQGPEFLIYFQGTGAADDSGLPNDRFFAVRPEGSVSTLKIQRTERGDSAVYLCASSFGASSAYNEQFFGPGTRLTVL.